Listed here are 6 T cell receptor beta chains from one sample, sequenced in a study of cytomegalovirus exposure and HLA in healthy donors (TCRdb year 2017). Library preparation employed the immunoSEQ multiplex PCR assay. For the multiplex PCR, a mixture combining 60 forward primers for TCR Vbeta segments and 13 reverse primers for TCR Jbeta segments was used. The table was pulled from immuneACCESS by TCRdb, which kept in-frame rearrangements only. Such tables lose some clones; where checked, under half of the loss comes from unresolved V genes, and the rest has no known cause. The sample table records about 98,000 clones; under 80% of these occur just once. The ten largest clones take up 1.5% to 2% of the sample. The material sequenced was PBMCs. The receptors stem from a male donor in good health and CMV-seronegative.

The CDR3 spells CASSPSWTRANEKLFF. As DNA, the CDR3 is TGTGCCAGCTCACCCTCTTGGACAAGAGCTAATGAAAAACTGTTTTTT. The J gene is TRBJ1-4, the V gene TRBV18, with a weak D call TRBD1 (5 bases). This CDR3 comprises 16 residues. The germline gives CDR1 KGHSH, CDR2 LQKENI. Deletions cut 3 bases from V and 3 bases from J, with 14 bases between.

The J gene is TRBJ1-1, the V gene TRBV27; 9 bases map to TRBD1. The CDR3 has 16 residues. Trimming at V came to 5 bases and at J to 0 bases, leaving 7 bases not matched to a gene. Looked up from germline, CDR1 is MNHEY and CDR2 is SMNVEV (reference sequence). CDR3 amino acids: CASSRSGTGLNTEAFF. The CDR3 DNA reads as TGTGCCAGCAGTCGATCCGGGACAGGGCTGAACACTGAAGCTTTCTTT.

This chain joins TRBV4-1 and TRBJ1-4; no reliable D call. Germline CDR1 and CDR2: MGHRA and YSYEKL. Trimming removed 1 base from V and 8 bases from J, with 11 bases in between. The CDR3 is made up of 14 amino acids. The CDR3 protein is CASSQARGEEKLFF. The CDR3 DNA reads as TGCGCCAGCAGCCAAGCTCGGGGTGAAGAAAAACTGTTTTTT.

The CDR3 region is CAWTQIQGAAFF. The DNA for the CDR3 is TGTGCCTGGACTCAAATCCAGGGGGCAGCTTTCTTT. The genes are TRBV30 and TRBJ1-1; 8 nucleotides align to TRBD1. CDR1 and CDR2 (germline): GTSNPN, SVGIG (reference sequence). The CDR3 loop spans 12 amino acids. With V trimmed by 4 bases and J by 10 bases, 8 bases remained unmatched.

This sequence joins TRBV4-3 and TRBJ2-2; D might be TRBD1 (6 bases). V shed 1 base and J shed 2 bases, with 14 bases lying between them. Germline V gene sequence: CDR1 LGHNA, CDR2 YSLEER. This CDR3 has 17 amino acids. The CDR3 DNA reads TGCGCCAGCAGCCAAGGACTGGACAGTACTAACACCGGGGAGCTGTTTTTT. Residues: CASSQGLDSTNTGELFF.

The rearrangement joins TRBV4-3 to TRBJ2-2; maybe TRBD1 (6 bases). Germline values: CDR1 LGHNA, CDR2 YSLEER. The V end was cut by 8 bases, the J end by 4 bases, with 14 bases between. This CDR3 spans 14 amino acids. The CDR3 DNA follows: TGCGCCAGCGGAATAACAGGGATCACCGGGGAGCTGTTTTTT. Translation: CASGITGITGELFF.